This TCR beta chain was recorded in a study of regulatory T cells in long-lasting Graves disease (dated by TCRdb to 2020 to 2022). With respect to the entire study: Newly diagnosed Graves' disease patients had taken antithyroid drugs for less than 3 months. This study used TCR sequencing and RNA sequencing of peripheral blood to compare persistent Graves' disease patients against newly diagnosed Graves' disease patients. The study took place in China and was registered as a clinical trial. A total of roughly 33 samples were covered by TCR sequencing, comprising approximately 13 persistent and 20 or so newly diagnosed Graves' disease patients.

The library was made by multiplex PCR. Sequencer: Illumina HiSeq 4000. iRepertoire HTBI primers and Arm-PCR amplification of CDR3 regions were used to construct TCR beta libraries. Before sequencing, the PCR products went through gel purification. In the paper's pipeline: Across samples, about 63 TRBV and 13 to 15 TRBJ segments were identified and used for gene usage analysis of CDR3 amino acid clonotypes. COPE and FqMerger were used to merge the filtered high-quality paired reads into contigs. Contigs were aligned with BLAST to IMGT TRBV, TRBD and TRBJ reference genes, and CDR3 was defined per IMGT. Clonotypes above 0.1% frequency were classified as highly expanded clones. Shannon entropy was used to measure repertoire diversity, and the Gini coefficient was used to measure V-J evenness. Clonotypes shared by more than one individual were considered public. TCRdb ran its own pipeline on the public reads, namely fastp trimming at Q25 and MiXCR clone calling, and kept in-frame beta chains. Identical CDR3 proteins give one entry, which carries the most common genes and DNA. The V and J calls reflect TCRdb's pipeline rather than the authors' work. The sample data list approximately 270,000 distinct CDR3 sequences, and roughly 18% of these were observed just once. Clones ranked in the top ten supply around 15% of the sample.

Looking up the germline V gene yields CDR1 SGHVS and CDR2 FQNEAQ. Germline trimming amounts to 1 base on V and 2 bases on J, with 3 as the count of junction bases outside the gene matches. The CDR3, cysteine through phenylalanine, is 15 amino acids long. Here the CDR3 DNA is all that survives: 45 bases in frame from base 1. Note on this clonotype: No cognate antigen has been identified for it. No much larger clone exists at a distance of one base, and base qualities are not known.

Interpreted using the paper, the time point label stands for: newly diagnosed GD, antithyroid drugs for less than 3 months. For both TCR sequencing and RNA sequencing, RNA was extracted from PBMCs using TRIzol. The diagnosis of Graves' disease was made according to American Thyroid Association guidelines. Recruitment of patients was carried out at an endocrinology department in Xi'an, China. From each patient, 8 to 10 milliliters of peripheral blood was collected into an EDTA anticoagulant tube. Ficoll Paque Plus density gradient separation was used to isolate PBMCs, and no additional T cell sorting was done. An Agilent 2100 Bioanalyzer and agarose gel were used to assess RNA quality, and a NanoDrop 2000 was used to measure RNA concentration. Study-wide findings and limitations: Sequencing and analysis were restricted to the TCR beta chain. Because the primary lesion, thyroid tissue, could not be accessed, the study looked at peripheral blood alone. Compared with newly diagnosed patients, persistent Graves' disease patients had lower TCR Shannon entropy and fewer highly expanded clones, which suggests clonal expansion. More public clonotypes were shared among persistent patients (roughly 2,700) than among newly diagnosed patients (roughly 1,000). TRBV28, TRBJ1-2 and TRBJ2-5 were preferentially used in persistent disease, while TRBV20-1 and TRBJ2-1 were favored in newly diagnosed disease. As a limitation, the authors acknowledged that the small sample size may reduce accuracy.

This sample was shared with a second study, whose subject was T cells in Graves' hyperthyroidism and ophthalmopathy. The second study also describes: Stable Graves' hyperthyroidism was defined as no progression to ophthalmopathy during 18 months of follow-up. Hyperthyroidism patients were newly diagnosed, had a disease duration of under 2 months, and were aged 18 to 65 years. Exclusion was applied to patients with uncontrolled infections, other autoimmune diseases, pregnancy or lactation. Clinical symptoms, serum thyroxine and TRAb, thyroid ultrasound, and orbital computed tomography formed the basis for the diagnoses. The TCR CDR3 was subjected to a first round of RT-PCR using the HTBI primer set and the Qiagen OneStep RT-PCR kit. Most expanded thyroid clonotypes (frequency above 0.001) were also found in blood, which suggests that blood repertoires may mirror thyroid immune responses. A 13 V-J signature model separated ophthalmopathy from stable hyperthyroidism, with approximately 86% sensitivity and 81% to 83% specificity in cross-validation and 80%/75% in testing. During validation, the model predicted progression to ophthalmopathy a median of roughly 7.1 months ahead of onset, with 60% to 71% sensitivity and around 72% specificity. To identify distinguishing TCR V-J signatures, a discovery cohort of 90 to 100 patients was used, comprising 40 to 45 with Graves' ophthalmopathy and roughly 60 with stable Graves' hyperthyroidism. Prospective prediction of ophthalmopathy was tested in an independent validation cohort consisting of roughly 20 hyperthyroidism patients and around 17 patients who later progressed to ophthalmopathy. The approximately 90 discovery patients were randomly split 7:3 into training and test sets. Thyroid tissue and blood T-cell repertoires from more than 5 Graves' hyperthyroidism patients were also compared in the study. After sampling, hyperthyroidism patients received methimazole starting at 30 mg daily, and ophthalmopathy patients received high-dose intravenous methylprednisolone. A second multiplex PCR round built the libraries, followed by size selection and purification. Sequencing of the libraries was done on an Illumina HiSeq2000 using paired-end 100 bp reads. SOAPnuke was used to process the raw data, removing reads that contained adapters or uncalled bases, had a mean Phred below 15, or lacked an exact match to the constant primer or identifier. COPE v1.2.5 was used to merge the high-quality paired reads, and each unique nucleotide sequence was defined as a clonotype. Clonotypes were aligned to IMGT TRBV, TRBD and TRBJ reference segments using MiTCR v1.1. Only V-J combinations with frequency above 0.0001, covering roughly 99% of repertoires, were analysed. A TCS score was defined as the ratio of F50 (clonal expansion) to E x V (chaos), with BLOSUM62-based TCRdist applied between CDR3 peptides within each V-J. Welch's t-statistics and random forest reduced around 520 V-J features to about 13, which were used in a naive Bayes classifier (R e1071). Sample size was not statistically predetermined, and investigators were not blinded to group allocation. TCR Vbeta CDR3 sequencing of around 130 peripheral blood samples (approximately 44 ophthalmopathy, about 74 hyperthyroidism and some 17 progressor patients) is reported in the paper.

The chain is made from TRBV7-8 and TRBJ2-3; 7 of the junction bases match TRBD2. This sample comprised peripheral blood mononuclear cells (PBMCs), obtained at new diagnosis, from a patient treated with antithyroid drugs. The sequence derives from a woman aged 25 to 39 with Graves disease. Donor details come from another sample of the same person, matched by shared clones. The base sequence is TGTGCCAGCAGCTTAGGAGGGGACTACACAGATACGCAGTATTTT. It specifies CASSLGGDYTDTQYF.